The source of this TCR beta chain is a study of blood T cell repertoires in COVID-19. About the research overall: From T cells, B-cell-depleted T cells, or PBMCs came the material, which was cDNA or gDNA.

Data came from immunoSEQ multiplex PCR; TCRdb stores just in-frame clones and leaves some out. This sample yields 100,000 or so clones, of which more than 90% are seen a single time; 5.7% belongs to the top ten. The source is a man aged 65-85 years with acute or convalescent COVID-19. The sample consisted of peripheral blood.

The CDR3 coding sequence is TGTGCCACCAGTGATTGGTCCCCAGGGGAGACCCAGTACTTC. Protein: CATSDWSPGETQYF. This chain connects TRBV24-1 to TRBJ2-5; weak D call: TRBD1 (5 bases). The V end was cut by 2 bases, the J end by 5 bases, with 11 bases between. In germline, CDR1 is KGHDR, CDR2 SFDVKD. The CDR3 is made up of 14 amino acids.